The 11 T cell receptor beta chains listed next were all sequenced from one sample in a study of cytomegalovirus exposure and HLA in healthy donors. PCR involved 60 Vbeta and 13 Jbeta primers. The protocol was immunoSEQ multiplex PCR, while the TCRdb copy is restricted to in-frame clones and leaves out a portion. Of 150,000 to 200,000 clones detected, around three quarters appear once; the ten largest clones hold roughly 2%. Material for sequencing was PBMCs. These receptors originate from a young man in good health and CMV-seronegative.

V usage is TRBV6-1 and J usage is TRBJ1-5; TRBD1 matches at 8 bases. This CDR3 is 16 amino acids long. Germline CDR1 is MNHNS and CDR2 is SASEGT. Germline trimming cut 1 base from V and 2 bases from J; bases unmatched to any gene: 4. The CDR3 loop reads CASSEVDRGGNQPQHF. In nucleotides, the CDR3 is TGTGCCAGCAGTGAAGTCGACAGGGGTGGCAATCAGCCCCAGCATTTT.

V usage is TRBV30 and J usage is TRBJ1-1; D not certain. The V gene's germline CDR1 is GTSNPN and CDR2 SVGIG (reference sequence). V dropped 3 bases and J dropped 1 base, with 9 bases sitting between them. The CDR3 is made up of 13 amino acids. CDR3 loop: CAWSRSGNTEAFF. The DNA of the CDR3 is TGTGCCTGGAGCCGCAGTGGGAACACTGAAGCTTTCTTT.

This clone occurred a few times. The genes are TRBV4-2 and TRBJ2-3; 7 nucleotides match TRBD2. The CDR3 totals 17 residues. Germline lookup yields CDR1 LGHNA and CDR2 YNFKEQ. The V segment lost 5 bases and the J segment 6 bases; nucleotides outside the gene matches: 17. The CDR3 sequence is CASSDPNRGGSPDTQYF. DNA of the CDR3: TGTGCCAGCAGCGATCCCAATCGAGGCGGGAGCCCTGATACGCAGTATTTT.

The CDR3 reads CASGENQPQHF. CDR3 bases: TGTGCCAGTGGAGAAAATCAGCCCCAGCATTTT. The chain recombines TRBV19 with TRBJ1-5; D gene uncertain. V gave up 8 bases and J gave up 4 bases, with 6 bases separating them. Looked up from germline, CDR1 is LNHDA and CDR2 is SQIVND (reference sequence). This CDR3 comprises 11 residues.

V gene TRBV7-9 combines with J gene TRBJ2-7, with D tentatively TRBD1 (5 bases). Trimming stripped 0 bases from V and 3 bases from J, with 9 bases between. This CDR3 comprises 14 residues. Germline V CDR1 and CDR2: SEHNR, FQNEAQ (reference sequence). The chain's CDR3 is CASSLAAGIYEQYF. As DNA, the CDR3 is TGTGCCAGCAGCTTAGCCGCAGGGATCTACGAGCAGTACTTC.

The chain carries TRBV28 and TRBJ1-4, with D possibly being TRBD1 (6 bases). The V end lost 5 bases, the J end lost 5 bases, and 18 bases lay between the germline ends. This CDR3 comprises 16 residues. CDR1 is MDHEN, CDR2 SYDVKM, per germline. This CDR3 is CASSRNEQGKNEKLFF. The CDR3, as DNA: TGTGCCAGCAGTCGTAATGAACAGGGAAAAAATGAAAAACTGTTTTTT.

This clone appeared a single time. The J gene is TRBJ2-7, the V gene TRBV7-9; D unresolved. Germline CDR1 is SEHNR and CDR2 is FQNEAQ (reference sequence). This CDR3 contains 11 residues. Trimming stripped 5 bases from V and 7 bases from J, with 9 bases between. In DNA form, the CDR3 reads TGTGCCAGCAGCCAAGGAGTTGAGCAGTACTTC. Amino acid sequence: CASSQGVEQYF.

The CDR3: CASNPRDRGGYTF. The DNA for the CDR3 is TGTGCCAGCAACCCCCGGGACAGGGGTGGCTACACCTTC. The chain employs TRBV6-1 and TRBJ1-2, with 10 nucleotides matching TRBD1. Germline-derived CDR1 and CDR2 are MNHNS and SASEGT. V dropped 7 bases and J dropped 7; count of bases not matched to a gene: 6. This CDR3 spans 13 amino acids.

This chain links TRBV4-1 with TRBJ2-1, with 7 bases lining up with TRBD1. This CDR3 is 12 amino acids long. In germline, CDR1 is MGHRA, CDR2 YSYEKL. V lost 4 bases and J lost 12; bases outside the gene matches: 6. The CDR3 loop is CASSLSWDRQFF. The DNA for the CDR3 is TGCGCCAGCAGCCTTAGCTGGGACAGGCAGTTCTTC.

In this sample, this clone turned up a few times. A read error is possible here, since a much larger clone lies one base away. The rearrangement joins TRBV6-5 to TRBJ1-2, with 8 nucleotides matching TRBD1. Per the germline V gene, CDR1 is MNHEY and CDR2 is SVGAGI. V shed 0 bases, J shed 6 bases, and the junction held 3 bases outside the gene matches. The CDR3 runs to 14 residues. DNA of the CDR3: TGTGCCAGCAGTTACTCGCAGGGGGCGAATGGCTACACCTTC. Amino acids: CASSYSQGANGYTF.

The chain is built from TRBV18 and TRBJ2-3, with 7 positions matching TRBD1. Germline lookup yields CDR1 KGHSH and CDR2 LQKENI. V was clipped by 5 bases and J by 0 bases; unmatched bases: 8. The CDR3 spans 16 residues. CDR3 in amino acids: CASSFRQGTSTDTQYF. The CDR3 DNA follows: TGTGCCAGCTCATTCCGACAGGGAACTAGCACAGATACGCAGTATTTT.